A selection of T cell receptor beta chains follows, all from one sample in a study of cytomegalovirus exposure and HLA in healthy donors. Some clones are missing from TCRdb's copy, which holds only in-frame ones; the method was immunoSEQ multiplex PCR. The sample has more than 60,000 clones; 95% to 98% are singletons. Sample: PBMCs. All receptors come from a young woman in good health and CMV-seropositive. Both conserved end residues are part of each CDR3. A D gene is named only where the DNA matches it firmly.

cdr3_aa	cdr3_nt	d_call	v_call	j_call
CASSILQGAGANVLTF	TGTGCCAGTAGTATCTTACAGGGCGCTGGGGCCAACGTCCTGACTTTC	.	TRBV19	TRBJ2-6
CASSDTGGNQPQHF	TGTGCCAGCAGTGACACAGGGGGGAATCAGCCCCAGCATTTT	TRBD1	TRBV28	TRBJ1-5
CASSNLRSSYNSPLHF	TGTGCCAGCAGTAATCTCCGGAGCTCCTATAATTCACCCCTCCACTTT	.	TRBV27	TRBJ1-6
CASSVHATAEERTLYNEQFF	TGTGCCAGCAGCGTACACGCGACCGCAGAGGAGCGGACCCTCTACAATGAGCAGTTCTTC	.	TRBV9	TRBJ2-1
CASSIGGTGVHIQYF	TGTGCCAGTAGTATAGGGGGGACAGGGGTTCACATTCAGTACTTC	TRBD1	TRBV19	TRBJ2-4
CASSEPQGATYGYTF	TGTGCCAGCAGTGAACCCCAGGGGGCCACCTATGGCTACACCTTC	TRBD1	TRBV2	TRBJ1-2
CASRQVGSGANVLTF	TGTGCCAGCAGACAGGTCGGCTCTGGGGCCAACGTCCTGACTTTC	.	TRBV27	TRBJ2-6
CASSPDRATDTQYF	TGTGCCAGCAGTCCTGACAGGGCAACCGATACGCAGTATTTT	TRBD1	TRBV2	TRBJ2-3
CASSQLSGRSYNEQFF	TGCGCCAGCAGCCAATTATCCGGGAGGTCCTACAATGAGCAGTTCTTC	TRBD2	TRBV4-1	TRBJ2-1
CAISESTRGTDTQYF	TGTGCCATCAGTGAGTCGACTAGGGGCACAGATACGCAGTATTTT	.	TRBV10-3	TRBJ2-3
CASSLRGGPNTGELFF	TGTGCCAGCAGCCTCCGGGGGGGCCCGAACACCGGGGAGCTGTTTTTT	TRBD2	TRBV5-4	TRBJ2-2
CASSNSGKRLWETQYF	TGTGCCAGTAGTAATAGCGGGAAGAGGTTATGGGAGACCCAGTACTTC	TRBD2	TRBV19	TRBJ2-5